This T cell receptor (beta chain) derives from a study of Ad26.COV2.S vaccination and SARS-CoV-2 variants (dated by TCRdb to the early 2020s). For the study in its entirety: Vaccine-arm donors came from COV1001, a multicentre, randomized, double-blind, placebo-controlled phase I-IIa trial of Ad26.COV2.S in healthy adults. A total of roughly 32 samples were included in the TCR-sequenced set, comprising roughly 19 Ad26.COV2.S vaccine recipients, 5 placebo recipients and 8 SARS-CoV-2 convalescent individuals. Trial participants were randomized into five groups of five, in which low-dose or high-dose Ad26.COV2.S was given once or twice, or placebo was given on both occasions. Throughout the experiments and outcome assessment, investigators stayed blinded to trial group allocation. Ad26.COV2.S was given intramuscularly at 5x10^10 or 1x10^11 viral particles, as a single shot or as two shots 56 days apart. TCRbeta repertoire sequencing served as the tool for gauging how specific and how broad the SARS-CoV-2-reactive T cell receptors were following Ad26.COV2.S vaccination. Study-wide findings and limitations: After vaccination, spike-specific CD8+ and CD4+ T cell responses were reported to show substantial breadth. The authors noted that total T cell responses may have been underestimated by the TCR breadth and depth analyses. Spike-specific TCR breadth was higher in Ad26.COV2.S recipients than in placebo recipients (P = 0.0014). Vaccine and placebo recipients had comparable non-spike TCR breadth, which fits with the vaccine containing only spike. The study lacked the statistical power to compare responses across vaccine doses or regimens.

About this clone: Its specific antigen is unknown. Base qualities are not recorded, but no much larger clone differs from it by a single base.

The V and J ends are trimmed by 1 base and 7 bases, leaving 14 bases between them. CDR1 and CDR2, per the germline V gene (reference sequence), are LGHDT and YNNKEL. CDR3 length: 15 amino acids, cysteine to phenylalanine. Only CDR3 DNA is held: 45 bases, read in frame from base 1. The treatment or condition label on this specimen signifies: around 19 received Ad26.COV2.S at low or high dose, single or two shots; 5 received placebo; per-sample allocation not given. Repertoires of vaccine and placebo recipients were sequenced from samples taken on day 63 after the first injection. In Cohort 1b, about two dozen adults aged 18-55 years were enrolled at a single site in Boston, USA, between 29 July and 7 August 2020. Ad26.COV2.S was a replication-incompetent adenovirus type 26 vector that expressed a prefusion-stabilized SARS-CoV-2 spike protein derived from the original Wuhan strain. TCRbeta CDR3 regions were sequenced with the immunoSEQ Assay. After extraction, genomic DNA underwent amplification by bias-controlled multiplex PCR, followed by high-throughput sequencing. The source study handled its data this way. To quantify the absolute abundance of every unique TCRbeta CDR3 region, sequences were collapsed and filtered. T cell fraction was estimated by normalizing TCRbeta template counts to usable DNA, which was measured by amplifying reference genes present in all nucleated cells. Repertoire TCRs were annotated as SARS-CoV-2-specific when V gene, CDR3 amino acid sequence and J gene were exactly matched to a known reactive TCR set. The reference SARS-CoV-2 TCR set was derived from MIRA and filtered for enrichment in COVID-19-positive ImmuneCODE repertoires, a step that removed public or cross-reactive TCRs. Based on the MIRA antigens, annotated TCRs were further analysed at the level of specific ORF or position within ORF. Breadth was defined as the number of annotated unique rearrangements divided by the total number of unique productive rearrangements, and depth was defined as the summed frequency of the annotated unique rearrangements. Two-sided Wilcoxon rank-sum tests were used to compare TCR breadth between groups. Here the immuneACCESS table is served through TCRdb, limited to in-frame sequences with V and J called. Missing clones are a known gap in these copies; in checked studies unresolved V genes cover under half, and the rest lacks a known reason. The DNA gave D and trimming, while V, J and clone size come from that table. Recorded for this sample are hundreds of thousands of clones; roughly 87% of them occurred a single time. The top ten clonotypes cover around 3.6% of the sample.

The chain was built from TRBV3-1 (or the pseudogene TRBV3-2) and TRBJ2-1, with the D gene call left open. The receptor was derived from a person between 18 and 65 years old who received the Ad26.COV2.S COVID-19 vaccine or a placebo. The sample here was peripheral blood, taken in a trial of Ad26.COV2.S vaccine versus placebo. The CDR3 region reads CASSQGAPDLNEQFF. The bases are TGTGCCAGCAGCCAAGGAGCACCGGATCTTAATGAGCAGTTCTTC.